The TCR beta chain under discussion was sequenced for a study of T-cell reconstitution after alpha-beta-depleted transplantation in children. Study outcomes and limitations: Several hundred graft clones that had expanded were reportedly the source of alpha-beta T cells about two months after transplant. For some patients, TCRbeta diversity was high at day 60 because of recipient T cells and thymic progenitors that survived. T cells produced anew were the main source of T-cell counts and diversity one year after transplant.

This clonotype was recorded many times. As yet, its antigen is unknown. V was pared by 8 bases and J by 8 bases, with 21 bases of the junction left unmatched. The CDR3 extends over 18 amino acids. Germline V gene lookup returns CDR1 MDHEN and CDR2 SYDVKM. The library targeted TCRbeta and was prepared with unique molecular identifiers. TCRdb reprocessed the PCR reads via MiXCR and lists one record per CDR3 protein. This sample has 400,000 to 550,000 distinct CDR3 sequences, with over 9.5% found just once. The chain carries TRBV28 and TRBJ2-1, with TRBD2 identical over 10 bases. The TCR was taken from a child aged 2-15 years with inherited bone marrow failure, due to receive a stem cell transplant. The source was PBMCs, collected before TCRalphabeta/CD19-depleted stem cell transplant. As DNA, the CDR3 is TGTGCCAGCGCGCCCGTCGGGGCGGTAGCGGGAGGTCCGGATGAGCAGTTCTTC. This sequence encodes CASAPVGAVAGGPDEQFF.